This T cell receptor (beta chain) was recorded in a study of blood T cell repertoires in COVID-19. Study at large: Acute and convalescent COVID-19 specimens originated in the United States, Italy and Spain. From T cells, B-cell-depleted T cells, or PBMCs came the material, which was cDNA or gDNA.

Trimming took 1 base from V and 2 from J, leaving 18 bases between them. CDR1 and CDR2 from the germline V gene are SGHRS and YFSETQ. CDR3 size: 18 residues. Patients of the Seattle cohort, enrolled during active infection, were followed longitudinally. Study processing details: Nucleated cell counts were estimated from reference gene primer amplification. Sequencing used immunoSEQ multiplex PCR; TCRdb keeps in-frame clones, though not all of them. Clone size and the V and J calls come from that table; the DNA yielded D and trimming. The sample has 300,000 to 400,000 clones, about 89% seen once. The source is an older woman with COVID-19, enrolled during active disease. The sequenced sample was peripheral blood. The V call is TRBV5-1, the J call TRBJ2-2, with D maybe TRBD2 (5 bases). The CDR3 DNA reads TGCGCCAGCAGCTTGTATAATACGTCCGGGGTAAACACCGGGGAGCTGTTTTTT. Translation gives CASSLYNTSGVNTGELFF.